This T cell receptor (beta chain) emerged from a study of blood T cells in healthy people across ages. In germline, CDR1 is KGHSY, CDR2 FQNENV. The CDR3 has 14 amino acids. Trimming left V 4 bases short and J 4 bases short, with 11 bases between. Notes on the study in general: PBMCs that were unsorted prevented a conclusive naive versus antigen-experienced comparison.

PCR was performed a second time for about 6 to 11 cycles using a sample-barcoded 5' primer and a J-beta primer mix. Each CDR3 protein is one row after TCRdb ran MiXCR on the 5' RACE reads. Among hundreds of thousands of distinct CDR3 sequences listed, around 30% were seen once. This clonotype was detected only a few times. The antigen remains undetermined. The receptor comes from a woman of 80 years or more in good health. The sequenced material came from blood. The J gene is TRBJ1-5, the V gene TRBV16, with D unresolved. The CDR3 bases are TGTGCCAGCAGCCCTCGGACTCTTAATCAGCCCCAGCATTTT. Encoded protein: CASSPRTLNQPQHF.